This T cell receptor beta chain derives from a study of T cells in Graves' hyperthyroidism and ophthalmopathy. At the level of the study: Any treatment followed the collection of peripheral blood at initial diagnosis.

This clonotype was seen ten or more times. The investigators amplified TCR beta CDR3 regions from RNA transcripts. A first-round RT-PCR of the TCR CDR3 used the HTBI primer set. Each CDR3 protein gets one entry after TCRdb re-called the multiplex PCR reads with MiXCR. The sample consists of around 600,000 distinct CDR3 sequences, roughly 15% of them appearing once. The germline CDR1 and CDR2 sequences are PRHDT and FYEKMQ (reference sequence). CDR3 size: 14 residues. V lost 5 bases and J 1 base, leaving 9 bases between the germline ends. The rearrangement joins TRBV13 to TRBJ1-5; the D is unclear. Material: blood. The TCR originated in a woman between 45 and 60 years old with Graves' ophthalmopathy. The CDR3 nucleotides read TGTGCCAGCAGCCAAGGACGGAGCAATCAGCCCCAGCATTTT. Translation gives CASSQGRSNQPQHF. Complete variable domain (other parts from reference TRBV13 and TRBJ1-5): AAGVIQSPRHLIKEKRETATLKCYPIPRHDTVYWYQQGPGQDPQFLISFYEKMQSDKGSIPDRFSAQQFSDYHSELNMSSLELGDSALYFCASSQGRSNQPQHFGDGTRLSIL.